The next 22 T cell receptor beta chains were all read from a single sample in a study of T cells in Graves' hyperthyroidism and ophthalmopathy (dated by TCRdb to about 2019). The protocol used for the library was multiplex PCR. Sequenced using an Illumina HiSeq 2000. Amplification of TCR beta CDR3 regions was carried out from RNA transcripts. The first round of RT-PCR for the TCR CDR3 was performed with the HTBI primer set and the Qiagen OneStep RT-PCR kit. The public reads were quality trimmed at Q25 with fastp and then assembled into clones with MiXCR by TCRdb, keeping productive beta chains. Rows are combined by CDR3 protein, so each entry shows the most common genes and DNA. The sample table contains about 570,000 distinct CDR3 sequences; only one count was recorded for under 60% of them. The top ten hold about 20% of the sample. The sequencing input was peripheral blood or thyroid tissue (not recorded which). The origin of the receptors is an adult woman with Graves' disease, either hyperthyroidism or ophthalmopathy (not recorded which).

This chain links TRBV10-3 with TRBJ2-2; 10 bases line up with TRBD2. The CDR3 totals 15 residues. The trim removed 3 bases at V and 3 bases at J, leaving 1 base unmatched. Germline lookup yields CDR1 ENHRY and CDR2 SYGVKD. The CDR3 coding sequence is TGTGCCATCAGTGATCTAGCGGGGGACACCGGGGAGCTGTTTTTT. Translated: CAISDLAGDTGELFF.

This clonotype was detected only a few times. V gene TRBV29-1 combines with J gene TRBJ1-2; D remains unclear. V lost 6 bases to trimming and J lost 1 base, with 9 bases between them. This CDR3 is built from 12 residues. Germline V gene sequence: CDR1 SQVTM, CDR2 ANQGSEA. The CDR3 protein is CSVVRVNYGYTF. The CDR3 coding sequence is TGCAGCGTCGTAAGGGTTAACTATGGCTACACCTTC.

This clonotype was seen only once. The chain joins TRBV6-1 to TRBJ1-5, with TRBD1 identical over 7 bases. The CDR3 consists of 15 residues. CDR1 and CDR2 from the germline V gene are MNHNS and SASEGT. V was pared by 4 bases and J by 7 bases, with 10 bases of the junction left unmatched. CDR3 bases: TGTGCCAGCAGTGGACAGGGCACAAGGTTCCAGCCCCAGCATTTT. Protein product: CASSGQGTRFQPQHF.

The gene calls are TRBV7-9 and TRBJ2-7; 10 bases map to TRBD1. Germline V gene lookup returns CDR1 SEHNR and CDR2 FQNEAQ (reference sequence). The CDR3 has 17 residues. The junction had 17 bases not matched to a gene; V was cut back by 7 bases and J by 5 bases. CDR3 sequence: CASTSRIGTGVPNEQYF. The CDR3 DNA reads TGTGCCAGCACCTCCCGGATAGGGACAGGGGTTCCCAACGAGCAGTACTTC.

The chain has TRBV7-2 and TRBJ1-6; the match to TRBD1 covers 9 bases. Germline-derived CDR1 and CDR2 are SGHTA and FQGNSA. V shed 1 base, J shed 6 bases, and the junction held 1 base outside the gene matches. CDR3 size: 15 residues. The CDR3 loop is CASSLEQGANSPLHF. The CDR3 DNA reads as TGTGCCAGCAGCTTAGAACAGGGGGCTAATTCACCCCTCCACTTT.

As for this clonotype: No conserved phenylalanine or tryptophan ends this CDR3, so it is likely a read error. No DNA is shown, since the ends of the CDR3 on it are uncertain; the CDR3 is the one TCRdb lists. The CDR3: CATRTGGTIY. V gene TRBV10-3 combines with J gene TRBJ1-1; TRBD1, the table's D call, was not compared with the DNA. From its first to its last residue, the CDR3 has 10 amino acids. CDR1 ENHRY and CDR2 SYGVKD come from the germline V gene.

The rearrangement links TRBV20-1 to TRBJ2-3, with 7 positions matching TRBD2. V lost 6 bases and J lost 5; bases outside the gene matches: 2. The CDR3 sequence is 11 residues long. Per the germline V gene, CDR1 is DFQATT and CDR2 is SNEGSKA (reference sequence). The CDR3 sequence: CSAGGEDTQYF. The CDR3 DNA sequence: TGCAGTGCGGGGGGGGAAGATACGCAGTATTTT.

This clonotype was counted only a few times. The chain couples TRBV28 to TRBJ2-7; 10 bases map to TRBD2. V dropped 10 bases and J dropped 1; count of bases not matched to a gene: 13. The CDR3 length is 16 residues. CDR1 is MDHEN, CDR2 SYDVKM, per germline. CDR3 nucleotides: TGTGCCACTCAACGGTTAGTAGCGGGAGGATCCTACGAGCAGTACTTC. Translated, it gives CATQRLVAGGSYEQYF.

The rearrangement links TRBV7-9 to TRBJ1-2; 12 bases align to TRBD1. V was pared by 3 bases and J by 8 bases, with 16 bases of the junction left unmatched. Looked up from germline, CDR1 is SEHNR and CDR2 is FQNEAQ (reference sequence). The length of the CDR3 is 18 residues. The CDR3 region has the DNA TGTGCCAGCAGCTTGGGGACCGGGACAGGGGGCCGGTCGAGGGGCTACACCTTC. Protein product: CASSLGTGTGGRSRGYTF.

This chain uses TRBV19 with TRBJ2-6, with TRBD2 identical over 8 bases. V gave up 3 bases and J gave up 0 bases; unmatched junction bases: 4. The germline V gene has CDR1 LNHDA and CDR2 SQIVND (reference sequence). This CDR3 is built from 17 residues. The CDR3 sequence is CASSISGAGSGANVLTF. In DNA form, the CDR3 reads TGTGCCAGTAGTATTAGCGGGGCCGGCTCTGGGGCCAACGTCCTGACTTTC.

This clonotype appeared a few times. Being one base from a much bigger clone, this may be a read error. The chain recombines TRBV28 with TRBJ1-2; TRBD1 agrees at 9 bases. V dropped 2 bases and J dropped 7; count of bases not matched to a gene: 2. CDR1 is MDHEN and CDR2 is SYDVKM in the germline V gene. The CDR3 consists of 13 residues. This chain's CDR3 is CASSLNRGLGYTF. The CDR3 region has the DNA TGTGCCAGCAGTTTAAACAGGGGGCTTGGCTACACCTTC.

The V and J genes are TRBV19 and TRBJ2-7; a weak D match, TRBD1 (8 bases). Germline V gene data show CDR1 as LNHDA and CDR2 as SQIVND (reference sequence). The CDR3 contains 14 residues. With 4 bases removed from V and 6 bases from J, the gap between germline ends came to 16 bases. The CDR3 region has the DNA TGTGCCAGTAGTAAAGCGGGACAGGAGGGCGAGCAGTACTTC. It specifies CASSKAGQEGEQYF. The full variable domain, in which reference TRBV19 and TRBJ2-7 provide the parts outside the CDR3, is DGGITQSPKYLFRKEGQNVTLSCEQNLNHDAMYWYRQDPGQGLRLIYYSQIVNDFQKGDIAEGYSVSREKKESFPLTVTSAQKNPTAFYLCASSKAGQEGEQYFGPGTRLTVT.

The rearrangement joins TRBV6-5 to TRBJ2-2; 15 bases are shared with TRBD2. This CDR3 region has 18 residues. Trimming took 6 bases from V and 6 from J; bases not matched to a gene: 11. Germline assignment: CDR1 MNHEY and CDR2 SVGAGI. The CDR3 loop reads CASRRRTSGRVWSGELFF. The CDR3 DNA is TGTGCCAGCAGACGAAGGACTAGCGGGAGGGTCTGGTCCGGGGAGCTGTTTTTT.

The rearrangement links TRBV12-3 or TRBV12-4 to TRBJ1-2, with a weak D call TRBD1 (5 bases). CDR3 size: 11 residues. The germline V and J ends were trimmed by 6 bases and 7 bases, with 9 bases remaining between them. The CDR3, as DNA: TGTGCCAGCAGAATCGGGACTGGCTACACCTTC. Protein product: CASRIGTGYTF.

This chain connects TRBV7-9 to TRBJ1-1; unclear D gene. The germline gives CDR1 SEHNR, CDR2 FQNEAQ (reference sequence). The CDR3 covers 13 residues. V lost 5 bases and J 1 base, leaving 8 bases between the germline ends. The CDR3 region is CASSNRENTEAFF. DNA for the CDR3: TGTGCCAGCAGCAATCGCGAGAACACTGAAGCTTTCTTT.

This clonotype was seen at least ten times. V gene TRBV19 combines with J gene TRBJ2-2; D call uncertain. Trimming stripped 8 bases from V and 0 bases from J, with 10 bases between. Germline assignment: CDR1 LNHDA and CDR2 SQIVND (reference sequence). The CDR3 runs to 14 residues. CDR3 nucleotide sequence: TGTGCCAGTTCCGGATATTCGAACACCGGGGAGCTGTTTTTT. Translated: CASSGYSNTGELFF.

This clonotype came up many times. The V and J genes are TRBV7-9 and TRBJ2-7, with 8 bases aligning to TRBD2. The length of the CDR3 is 12 residues. The junction had 4 bases not matched to a gene; V was cut back by 7 bases and J by 5 bases. The V gene's germline CDR1 is SEHNR and CDR2 FQNEAQ (reference sequence). CDR3 amino acids: CASNPGGDEQYF. The CDR3 DNA reads as TGTGCCAGCAACCCGGGGGGGGACGAGCAGTACTTC.

This clonotype appeared many times. J is TRBJ1-1 and V is TRBV11-2; a possible D gene is TRBD1 (5 bases). The CDR3 is 14 amino acids. Germline assignment: CDR1 SGHAT and CDR2 FQNNGV. V was shortened by 2 bases and J by 3 bases, with 10 bases between the two germline ends. The CDR3 region has the DNA TGTGCCAGCAGCTTATTAAGGGACTACACTGAAGCTTTCTTT. The encoded protein is CASSLLRDYTEAFF.

This clonotype was seen just once. The rearrangement links TRBV15 to TRBJ2-2; no definite D call. The CDR3 length is 14 residues. Germline lookup yields CDR1 LNHNV and CDR2 YYDKDF (reference sequence). The germline V and J ends were trimmed by 3 bases and 1 base, with 6 bases remaining between them. CDR3 sequence: CATSSPRNTGELFF. CDR3 bases: TGTGCCACCAGCAGTCCTCGGAACACCGGGGAGCTGTTTTTT. The variable domain in full, with the rest retrieved from reference TRBV15 and TRBJ2-2, is DAMVIQNPRYQVTQFGKPVTLSCSQTLNHNVMYWYQQKSSQAPKLLFHYYDKDFNNEADTPDNFQSRRPNTSFCFLDIRSPGLGDTAMYLCATSSPRNTGELFFGEGSRLTVL.

This clonotype has at least ten counts. The CDR3 here is CASSLVRYEQYF. The CDR3 bases are TGTGCCAGCAGCTTAGTCCGGTACGAGCAGTACTTC. The chain combines TRBV7-2 with TRBJ2-7; D gene unclear. Trimming cost V 1 base and J 4 bases, with 5 bases left between them. Germline-derived CDR1 and CDR2 are SGHTA and FQGNSA. CDR3 size: 12 residues.

This clonotype was seen ten or more times. The V and J genes are TRBV4-1 and TRBJ2-7; TRBD1 might be the D (6 bases). Germline CDR1 is MGHRA and CDR2 is YSYEKL. Trimming shortened V by 0 bases and J by 2 bases, and 11 bases separated the two germline ends. The CDR3 runs 15 residues. As DNA, the CDR3 is TGCGCCAGCAGCCAAGATGGAAGGACAGCCTACGAGCAGTACTTC. It yields the protein CASSQDGRTAYEQYF.

Many counts were recorded for this clonotype. This rearrangement joins TRBV5-1 to TRBJ2-2, with D possibly matching TRBD2 (6 bases). The CDR3 is 16 residues long. Trimming took off 0 bases at V and 6 bases at J, with 15 bases between the two ends. Germline CDR1 and CDR2: SGHRS and YFSETQ. As DNA, the CDR3 is TGCGCCAGCAGCTTGGGAACGGGTTCGGGGGCCGGGGAGCTGTTTTTT. Translation gives CASSLGTGSGAGELFF.